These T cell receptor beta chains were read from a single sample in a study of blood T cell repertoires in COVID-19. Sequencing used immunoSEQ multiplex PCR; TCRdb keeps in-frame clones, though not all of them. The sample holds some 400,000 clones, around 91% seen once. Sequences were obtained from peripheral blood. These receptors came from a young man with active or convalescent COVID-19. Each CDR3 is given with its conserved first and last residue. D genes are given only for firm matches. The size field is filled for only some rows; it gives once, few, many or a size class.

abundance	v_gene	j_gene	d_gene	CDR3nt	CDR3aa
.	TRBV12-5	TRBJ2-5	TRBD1	TGTGCTAGTGCCTCGGACAGGGAACAAGAGACCCAGTACTTC	CASASDREQETQYF
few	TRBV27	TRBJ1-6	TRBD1	TGTGCCAGCAGTTTACGAGGGACAGGGGCTGCCTATAATTCACCCCTCCACTTT	CASSLRGTGAAYNSPLHF
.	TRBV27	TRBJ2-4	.	TGTGCCAGCAGAAGAACAGGATGGAATCGGGTAGCCAAAAACATTCAGTACTTC	CASRRTGWNRVAKNIQYF
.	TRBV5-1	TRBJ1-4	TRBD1	TGCGCCAGCAGCTTGGGGGACAGGGTTGCTAATGAAAAACTGTTTTTT	CASSLGDRVANEKLFF
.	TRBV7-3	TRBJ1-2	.	TGTGCCAGCAGCCCGATCCCCGGGACTGAGGCTAACTATGGCTACACCTTC	CASSPIPGTEANYGYTF
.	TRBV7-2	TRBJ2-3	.	TGTGCCAGCAGCTTATCTAACAGGGTTACAGATACGCAGTATTTT	CASSLSNRVTDTQYF
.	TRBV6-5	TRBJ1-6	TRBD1	TGTGCCAGCAGTTTTACCTTGGACAGGGGCAGGTCACCCCTCCACTTT	CASSFTLDRGRSPLHF
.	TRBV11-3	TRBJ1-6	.	TGTGCCAGCAGCTTAGATACGGGTTCACCCCTCCACTTT	CASSLDTGSPLHF
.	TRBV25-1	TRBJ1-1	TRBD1	TGTGCCAGCAGTGTCAGGGACAGAGGAAACACTGAAGCTTTCTTT	CASSVRDRGNTEAFF
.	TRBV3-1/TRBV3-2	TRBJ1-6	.	TGTGCCAGCAGCCAGATTCTATCACCCCTCCACTTT	CASSQILSPLHF
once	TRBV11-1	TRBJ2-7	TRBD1	TGTGCCAGCAGCCCGGACAGGGACTACGAGCAGTACTTC	CASSPDRDYEQYF
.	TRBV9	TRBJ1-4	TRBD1	TGTGCCAGCAGCGGCAGGACAGGGGTCGAAAAACTGTTTTTT	CASSGRTGVEKLFF
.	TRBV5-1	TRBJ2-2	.	TGCGCCAGCAGCTTTACTCAGAACACCGGGGAGCTGTTTTTT	CASSFTQNTGELFF
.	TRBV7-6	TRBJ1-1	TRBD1	TGTGCCAGCAGCTTAGCCACGACAGGGTTTAGCACTGAAGCTTTCTTT	CASSLATTGFSTEAFF
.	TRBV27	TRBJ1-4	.	TGTGCCAGCAGTTTACAGGGTAGTCTACAACTGTTTTTT	CASSLQGSLQLFF
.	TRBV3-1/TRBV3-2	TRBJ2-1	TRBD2	TGTGCCAGCAGCCAAGAGAAGCGGGGGCCGTTAGAGCAGTTCTTC	CASSQEKRGPLEQFF
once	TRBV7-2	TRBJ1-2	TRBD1	TGTGCCAGCAGCCCAGGGGGCTCGCAGGGTGGTGGCTACACCTTC	CASSPGGSQGGGYTF
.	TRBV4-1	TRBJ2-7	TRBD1	TGCGCCAGCAGCCAAAGGGACAGGGACCCCTACGAGCAGTACTTC	CASSQRDRDPYEQYF
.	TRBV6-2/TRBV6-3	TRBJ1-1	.	TGTGCCAGCAGTTACCTACAGTTGAACACTGAAGCTTTCTTT	CASSYLQLNTEAFF
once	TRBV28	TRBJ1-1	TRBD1	TGTGCCAGCAGCTTAAGGAGGGACAGGAGTCTGAACACTGAAGCTTTCTTT	CASSLRRDRSLNTEAFF
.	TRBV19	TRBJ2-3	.	TGTGCCAGTAGTGGGAGCTACCACACAGATACGCAGTATTTT	CASSGSYHTDTQYF
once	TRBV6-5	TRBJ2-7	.	TGTGCCAGCAGTTACTCGCTTCGGTACGAGCAGTACTTC	CASSYSLRYEQYF
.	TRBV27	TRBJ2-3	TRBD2	TGTGCCAGCAGGCCCGGAGGTAGCGGGAGGGGGGGAGGCCCAGATACGCAGTATTTT	CASRPGGSGRGGGPDTQYF
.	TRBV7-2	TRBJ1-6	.	TGTGCCAGCAGCTTAGGGCTGATGTCGCCCCTCCACTTT	CASSLGLMSPLHF
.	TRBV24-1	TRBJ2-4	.	TGTGCCACCAGTGAAACACCCGGGGGAGCGTCAGCCAAAAACATTCAGTACTTC	CATSETPGGASAKNIQYF
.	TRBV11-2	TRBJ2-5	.	TGTGCCAGCAGCCCCGCGGTCGGGTGGCGGGAGACCCAGTACTTC	CASSPAVGWRETQYF
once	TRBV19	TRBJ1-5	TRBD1	TGTGCCAGTAGTATCGGAACCGGGACAGGGGTCAATCAGCCCCAGCATTTT	CASSIGTGTGVNQPQHF
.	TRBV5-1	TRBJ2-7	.	TGCGCCAGCAGCCGCGGGACGGAGTACTACGAGCAGTACTTC	CASSRGTEYYEQYF
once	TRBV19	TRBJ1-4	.	TGTGCCAGTAGTATATATGCAACTAATGAAAAACTGTTTTTT	CASSIYATNEKLFF
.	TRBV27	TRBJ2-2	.	TGTGCCAGCAGTTTGTTCGTTCCCGGGGAGCTGTTTTTT	CASSLFVPGELFF
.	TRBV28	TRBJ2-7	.	TGTGCCAGCAGTCCCCTCGACAGCTACGAGCAGTACTTC	CASSPLDSYEQYF
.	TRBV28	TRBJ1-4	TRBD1	TGTGCCAGCAGCAAACAGGGGATTCGAGCAACTAATGAAAAACTGTTTTTT	CASSKQGIRATNEKLFF
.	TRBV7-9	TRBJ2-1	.	TGTGCCAGCAGATCCCCCGAATTGGGGGCAGGGAATGAGCAGTTCTTC	CASRSPELGAGNEQFF
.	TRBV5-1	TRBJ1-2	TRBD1	TGCGCCAGCAGTCACGACAGGGTTGGCGGCTACACCTTC	CASSHDRVGGYTF
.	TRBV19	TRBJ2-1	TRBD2	TGTGCCAGTAGTATGACTAGCATACTTTACAATGAGCAGTTCTTC	CASSMTSILYNEQFF
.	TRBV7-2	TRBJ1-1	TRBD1	TGTGCCAGCAGCGGAAGACAGGGGAAGACTGAAGCTTTCTTT	CASSGRQGKTEAFF
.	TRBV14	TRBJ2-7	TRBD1	TGTGCCAGCAGCCTGGGACAGGGGCCCTACGAGCAGTACTTC	CASSLGQGPYEQYF
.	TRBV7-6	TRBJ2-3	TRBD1	TGTGCCAGCAGCCGAGAGGGGGCCAGAGGGGATACGCAGTATTTT	CASSREGARGDTQYF
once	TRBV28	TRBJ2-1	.	TGTGCCAGCAGTTCCCCCGGGGGTGAGCAGTTCTTC	CASSSPGGEQFF
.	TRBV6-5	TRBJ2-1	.	TGTGCCAGCAGTTCAAGACAGGTCAACGAGTTCTTC	CASSSRQVNEFF
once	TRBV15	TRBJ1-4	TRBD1	TGTGCCACCAGCACAGACAGGGATACAACTAATGAAAAACTGTTTTTT	CATSTDRDTTNEKLFF
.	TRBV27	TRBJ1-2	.	TGTGCCAGCAGTCCTACAGGGAACTATGGCTACACCTTC	CASSPTGNYGYTF
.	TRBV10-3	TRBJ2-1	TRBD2	TGTGCCATCAGTGAGTCGCAGGCTAGCGGGAATGAGCAGTTCTTC	CAISESQASGNEQFF
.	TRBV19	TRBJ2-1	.	TGTGCCAGTAGGAGGGCAATTGAGCAGTTCTTC	CASRRAIEQFF
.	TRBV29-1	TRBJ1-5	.	TGCAGCGTCGGGAGCCAGGGTATCGAGCCCCAGCATTTT	CSVGSQGIEPQHF
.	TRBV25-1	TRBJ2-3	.	TGTGCCAGCAGTGAAGCGCGATCCACAGATACGCAGTATTTT	CASSEARSTDTQYF
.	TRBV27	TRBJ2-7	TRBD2	TGTGCCAGCAGACGTTGGACTAGCGGGAGCAGCGAGCAGTACTTC	CASRRWTSGSSEQYF
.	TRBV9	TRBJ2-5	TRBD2	TGTGCCAGCAGCGTAACCGGCGGACGGGGGGGTCATGAGACCCAGTACTTC	CASSVTGGRGGHETQYF
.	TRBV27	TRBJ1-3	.	TGTGCCAGCAGCCCGACCGGGAGCCCAATTGGAAACACCATATATTTT	CASSPTGSPIGNTIYF
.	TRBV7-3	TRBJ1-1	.	TGTGCCAGCAGCCAACGGACAGCCGTGAACACTGAAGCTTTCTTT	CASSQRTAVNTEAFF
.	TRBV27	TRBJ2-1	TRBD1	TGTGCCAGCAAACTAACCACAGGGGTCTCCTACAATGAGCAGTTCTTC	CASKLTTGVSYNEQFF
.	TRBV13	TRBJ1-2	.	TGTGCCAGCAGCTTAGTACCAGGGGATGATCGATATGGCTACACCTTC	CASSLVPGDDRYGYTF
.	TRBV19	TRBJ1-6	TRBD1	TGTGCCAGTAGTATTTCGACAGGGGGTTCACCCCTCCACTTT	CASSISTGGSPLHF
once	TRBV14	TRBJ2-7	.	TGTGCCAGCAGCCAAGACCTACCCTACGAGCAGTACTTC	CASSQDLPYEQYF
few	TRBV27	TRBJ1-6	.	TGTGCCAGCAGTACACAGGGAACAGGCTATAATTCACCCCTCCACTTT	CASSTQGTGYNSPLHF
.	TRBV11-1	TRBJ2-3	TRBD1	TGTGCCAGCAGTGCACAGGGGGATACGCAGTATTTT	CASSAQGDTQYF
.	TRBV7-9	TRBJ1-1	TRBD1	TGTGCCAGCAGCTCCCGAGGGGGCAACACTGAAGCTTTCTTT	CASSSRGGNTEAFF
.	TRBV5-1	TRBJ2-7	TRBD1	TGCGCCAGCAGCCATCCAGGGGGTAACGAGCAGTACTTC	CASSHPGGNEQYF
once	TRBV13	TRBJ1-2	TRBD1	TGTGCCAGCAGCTTAGGGGCGGACAGGAATTATGGCTACACCTTC	CASSLGADRNYGYTF
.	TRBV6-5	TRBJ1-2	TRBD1	TGTGCCAGCAGTTATGGACAGGGAATAGGCTATGGCTACACCTTC	CASSYGQGIGYGYTF